This T cell receptor beta chain emerged from a study of cytomegalovirus exposure and HLA in healthy donors. About the study: Some 85 million unique TCRs, all from HLA-typed donors, were included in an early release of the data.

This clone was counted only a few times. Its matching antigen is unknown. V was shortened by 4 bases and J by 8 bases, with 15 bases between the two germline ends. Germline V gene lookup returns CDR1 SGHDT and CDR2 YYEEEE. The CDR3 length is 13 residues. The PCR used 60 Vbeta and 13 Jbeta primers. Clones were sequenced by immunoSEQ multiplex PCR, and TCRdb holds only the in-frame ones, with some missing. The sample yields more than 100,000 clones, about two thirds seen once. Findings of the study overall: The classifier reportedly diagnosed cytomegalovirus status with high sensitivity and specificity. TCR beta V- and J-gene trimming was later associated with a missense DCLRE1C variant. Researchers reported that a few CMV-associated chains were confirmed in vitro as CMV antigen-specific.

The chain combines TRBV5-6 with TRBJ1-2; D unresolved. The TCR sequence derives from a middle-aged woman in good health and CMV-seropositive. Material: PBMCs. CDR3 residues: CASSQVTVKGYTF. DNA for the CDR3: TGTGCCAGCAGCCAGGTAACAGTAAAGGGCTACACCTTC. Combining the CDR3 with reference TRBV5-6 and TRBJ1-2 gives the whole variable domain DAGVTQSPTHLIKTRGQQVTLRCSPKSGHDTVSWYQQALGQGPQFIFQYYEEEERQRGNFPDRFSGHQFPNYSSELNVNALLLGDSALYLCASSQVTVKGYTFGSGTRLTVV.